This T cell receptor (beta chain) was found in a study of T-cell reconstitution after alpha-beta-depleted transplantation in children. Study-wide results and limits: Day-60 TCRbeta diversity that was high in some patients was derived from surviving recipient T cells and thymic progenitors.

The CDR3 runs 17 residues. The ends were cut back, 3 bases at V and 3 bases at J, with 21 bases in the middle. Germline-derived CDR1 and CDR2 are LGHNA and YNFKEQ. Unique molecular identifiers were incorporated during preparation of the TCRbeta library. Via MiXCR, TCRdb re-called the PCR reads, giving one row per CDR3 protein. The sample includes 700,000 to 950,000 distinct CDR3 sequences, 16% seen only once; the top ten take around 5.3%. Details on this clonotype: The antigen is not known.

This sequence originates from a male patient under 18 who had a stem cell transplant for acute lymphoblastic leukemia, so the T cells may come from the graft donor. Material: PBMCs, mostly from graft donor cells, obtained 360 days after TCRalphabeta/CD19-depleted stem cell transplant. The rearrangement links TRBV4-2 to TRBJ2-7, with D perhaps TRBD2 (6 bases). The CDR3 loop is CASSQGGTGPVIYEQYF. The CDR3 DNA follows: TGTGCCAGCAGCCAGGGGGGTACCGGGCCAGTCATCTACGAGCAGTACTTC.